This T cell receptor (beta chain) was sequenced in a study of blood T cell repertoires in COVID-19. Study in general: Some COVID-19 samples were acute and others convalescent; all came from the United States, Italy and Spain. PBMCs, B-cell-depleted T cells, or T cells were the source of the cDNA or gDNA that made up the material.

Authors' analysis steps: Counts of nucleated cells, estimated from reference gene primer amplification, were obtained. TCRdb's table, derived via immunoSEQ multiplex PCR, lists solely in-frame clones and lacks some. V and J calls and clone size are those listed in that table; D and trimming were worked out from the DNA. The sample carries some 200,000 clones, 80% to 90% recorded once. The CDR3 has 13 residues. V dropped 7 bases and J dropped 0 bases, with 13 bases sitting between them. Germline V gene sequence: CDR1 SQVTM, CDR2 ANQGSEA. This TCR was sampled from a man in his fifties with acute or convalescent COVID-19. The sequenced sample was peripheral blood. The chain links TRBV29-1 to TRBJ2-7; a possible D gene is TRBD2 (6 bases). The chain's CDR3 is CSAGGASSYEQYF. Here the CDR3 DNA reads TGCAGCGCTGGAGGGGCCAGCTCCTACGAGCAGTACTTC.